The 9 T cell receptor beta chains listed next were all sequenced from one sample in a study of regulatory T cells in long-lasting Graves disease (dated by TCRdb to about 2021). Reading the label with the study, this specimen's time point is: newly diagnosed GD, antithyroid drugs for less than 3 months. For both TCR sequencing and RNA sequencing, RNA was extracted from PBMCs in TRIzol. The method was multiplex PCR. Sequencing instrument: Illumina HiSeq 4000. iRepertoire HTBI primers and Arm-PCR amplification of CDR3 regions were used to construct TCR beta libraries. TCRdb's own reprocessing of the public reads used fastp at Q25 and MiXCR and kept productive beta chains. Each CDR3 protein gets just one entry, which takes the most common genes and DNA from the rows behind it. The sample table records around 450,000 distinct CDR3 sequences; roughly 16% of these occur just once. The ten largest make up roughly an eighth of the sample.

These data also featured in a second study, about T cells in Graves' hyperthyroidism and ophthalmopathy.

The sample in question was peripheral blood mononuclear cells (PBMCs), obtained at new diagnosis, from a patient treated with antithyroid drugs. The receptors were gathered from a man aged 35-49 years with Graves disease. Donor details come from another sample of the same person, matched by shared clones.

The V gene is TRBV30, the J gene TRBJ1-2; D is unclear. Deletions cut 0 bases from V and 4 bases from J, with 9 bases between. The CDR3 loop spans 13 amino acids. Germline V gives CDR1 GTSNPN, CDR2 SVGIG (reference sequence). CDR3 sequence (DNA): TGTGCCTGGAGTGTACGCCGATCCTATGGCTACACCTTC. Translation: CAWSVRRSYGYTF. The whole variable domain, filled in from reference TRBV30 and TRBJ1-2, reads SQTIHQWPATLVQPVGSPLSLECTVEGTSNPNLYWYRQAAGRGLQLLFYSVGIGQISSEVPQNLSASRPQDRQFILSSKKLLLSDSGFYLCAWSVRRSYGYTFGSGTRLTVV.

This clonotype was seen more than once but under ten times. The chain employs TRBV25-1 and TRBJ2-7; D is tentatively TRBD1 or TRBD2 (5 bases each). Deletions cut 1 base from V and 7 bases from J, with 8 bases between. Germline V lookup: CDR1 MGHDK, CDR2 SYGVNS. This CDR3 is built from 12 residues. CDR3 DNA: TGTGCCAGCAGTGAATTGTGGGGGGAGCAGTACTTC. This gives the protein CASSELWGEQYF.

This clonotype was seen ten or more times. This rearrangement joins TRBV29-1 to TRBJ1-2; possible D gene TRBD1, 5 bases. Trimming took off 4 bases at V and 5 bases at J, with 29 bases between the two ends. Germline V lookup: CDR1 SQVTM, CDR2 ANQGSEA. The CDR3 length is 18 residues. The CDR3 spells CSVGHHDRRLRVEYGYTF. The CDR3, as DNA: TGCAGCGTTGGACATCACGACAGACGCCTGCGCGTAGAATATGGCTACACCTTC.

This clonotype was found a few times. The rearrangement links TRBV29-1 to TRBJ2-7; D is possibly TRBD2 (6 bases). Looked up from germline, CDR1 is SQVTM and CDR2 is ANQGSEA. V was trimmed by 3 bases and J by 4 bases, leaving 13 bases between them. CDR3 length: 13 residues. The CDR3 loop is CSVEGTAEYEQYF. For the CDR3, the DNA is TGCAGCGTTGAGGGGACTGCGGAGTACGAGCAGTACTTC.

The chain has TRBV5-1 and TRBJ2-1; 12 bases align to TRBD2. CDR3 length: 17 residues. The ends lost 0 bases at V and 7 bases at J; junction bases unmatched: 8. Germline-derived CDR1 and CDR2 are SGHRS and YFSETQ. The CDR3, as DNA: TGCGCCAGCAGCTTGGAGACTAGCGGGAGTCTTGGTAATGAGCAGTTCTTC. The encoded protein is CASSLETSGSLGNEQFF.

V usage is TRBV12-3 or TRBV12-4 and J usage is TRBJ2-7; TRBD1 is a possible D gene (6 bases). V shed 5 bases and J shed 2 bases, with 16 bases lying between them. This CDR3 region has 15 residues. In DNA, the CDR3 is TGTGCCAGCAGTCCTGGGACAAGGAGACCCTACGAGCAGTACTTC. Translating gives CASSPGTRRPYEQYF.

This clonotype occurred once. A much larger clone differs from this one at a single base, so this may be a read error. CDR3 in DNA: TGTGCCAGCAGCTTTAACGTGGCCGGGGAGCTGTTTTTT. This codes for CASSFNVAGELFF. The V and J genes are TRBV5-5 and TRBJ2-2; D gene unclear. CDR3 length: 13 amino acids. CDR1 SGHKS and CDR2 YYEKEE come from the germline V gene (reference sequence). Trimming pared 2 bases from V and 6 bases from J, leaving 8 bases between.

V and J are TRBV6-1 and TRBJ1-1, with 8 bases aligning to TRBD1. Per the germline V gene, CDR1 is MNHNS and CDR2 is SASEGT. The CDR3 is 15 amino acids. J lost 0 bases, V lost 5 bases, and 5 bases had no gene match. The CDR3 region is CASSKGQAVNTEAFF. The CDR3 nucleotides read TGTGCCAGCAGTAAGGGACAGGCAGTGAACACTGAAGCTTTCTTT.

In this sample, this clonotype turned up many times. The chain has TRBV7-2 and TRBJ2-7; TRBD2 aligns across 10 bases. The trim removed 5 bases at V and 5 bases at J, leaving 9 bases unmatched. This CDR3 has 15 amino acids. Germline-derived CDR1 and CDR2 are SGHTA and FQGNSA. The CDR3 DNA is TGTGCCAGCAGCAGACCGGGACTAGCGAGGAACGAGCAGTACTTC. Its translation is CASSRPGLARNEQYF. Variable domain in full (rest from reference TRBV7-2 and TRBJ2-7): GAGVSQSPSNKVTEKGKDVELRCDPISGHTALYWYRQSLGQGLEFLIYFQGNSAPDKSGLPSDRFSAERTGGSVSTLTIQRTQQEDSAVYLCASSRPGLARNEQYFGPGTRLTVT.